These 7 T cell receptor beta chains came from one sample sequenced in a study of blood T cell repertoires in COVID-19. Assay used: immunoSEQ multiplex PCR; TCRdb lists only in-frame clones, some missing. The sample lists about 72,000 clones, about nine tenths occurring once. Sequences were obtained from peripheral blood. These receptors were obtained from a man younger than 40 with acute or convalescent COVID-19.

In nucleotides, the CDR3 is TGCGCCAGCAGCCCCGACTCCATGAACACTGAAGCTTTCTTT. Amino acids: CASSPDSMNTEAFF. This rearrangement joins TRBV5-1 to TRBJ1-1; D is ambiguous. Germline V CDR1 and CDR2: SGHRS, YFSETQ. This CDR3 is built from 14 residues. V was pared by 4 bases and J by 0 bases, with 10 bases between. Looking up the rest from reference TRBV5-1 and TRBJ1-1 gives the full variable domain: KAGVTQTPRYLIKTRGQQVTLSCSPISGHRSVSWYQQTPGQGLQFLFEYFSETQRNKGNFPGRFSGRQFSNSRSEMNVSTLELGDSALYLCASSPDSMNTEAFFGQGTRLTVV.

The genes are TRBV5-6 and TRBJ1-4; 10 nucleotides line up with TRBD1. The CDR3 consists of 16 residues. Germline CDR1 is SGHDT and CDR2 is YYEEEE. J was trimmed by 7 bases and V by 0 bases; bases with no gene match: 6. The CDR3 region has the DNA TGTGCCAGCAGCTTGGGCGGGACAGGGGAATTTGAAAAACTGTTTTTT. It is translated as CASSLGGTGEFEKLFF.

The genes are TRBV15 and TRBJ2-7; weak D call: TRBD2 (5 bases). The CDR3 contains 12 residues. CDR1 is LNHNV, CDR2 YYDKDF, per germline (reference sequence). V lost 1 base and J 5 bases, leaving 6 bases between the germline ends. CDR3 nucleotide sequence: TGTGCCACCAGCAGAGCGGGGAACGAGCAGTACTTC. Its protein is CATSRAGNEQYF. The full variable domain, rest sourced from reference TRBV15 and TRBJ2-7, is DAMVIQNPRYQVTQFGKPVTLSCSQTLNHNVMYWYQQKSSQAPKLLFHYYDKDFNNEADTPDNFQSRRPNTSFCFLDIRSPGLGDTAMYLCATSRAGNEQYFGPGTRLTVT.

The rearrangement uses TRBV6-5 and TRBJ2-1; D gene ambiguous. Trimming left V 0 bases short and J 9 bases short, with 12 bases between. The length of the CDR3 is 14 residues. From germline, CDR1 is MNHEY and CDR2 SVGAGI. The CDR3 reads CASSYSALAFEQFF. CDR3 nucleotide sequence: TGTGCCAGCAGTTACTCGGCGTTAGCATTTGAGCAGTTCTTC.

A remark on this clone: The same CDR3 arises from other DNA sequences in this sample as well. In DNA, the CDR3 is TGTGCCAGCAGTTTAGGAGGGAACTATGGCTACACCTTC. It encodes CASSLGGNYGYTF. This sequence joins TRBV28 and TRBJ1-2; D gene uncertain. The CDR3 covers 13 residues. Looked up from germline, CDR1 is MDHEN and CDR2 is SYDVKM. The V gene lost 2 bases and the J gene lost 2 bases, with 6 bases spanning the gap.

This chain uses TRBV28 with TRBJ2-4, with D tentatively TRBD2 (5 bases). Germline CDR1 reads MDHEN; CDR2 reads SYDVKM. The CDR3 runs 15 residues. V lost 1 base and J 6 bases, leaving 13 bases between the germline ends. In DNA, the CDR3 is TGTGCCAGCAGTTTATCGGCGAGTGGGAGAAACATTCAGTACTTC. Its translation is CASSLSASGRNIQYF.

The gene calls are TRBV7-6 and TRBJ2-3, with 15 bases aligning to TRBD2. The CDR3 is 17 residues long. Per germline, CDR1 SGHVS and CDR2 FNYEAQ. The ends lost 4 bases at V and 6 bases at J; junction bases unmatched: 8. DNA for the CDR3: TGTGCCAGCAGCTCCAGGACTAGCGGGAGGGCCGGGGATACGCAGTATTTT. Encoded protein: CASSSRTSGRAGDTQYF.